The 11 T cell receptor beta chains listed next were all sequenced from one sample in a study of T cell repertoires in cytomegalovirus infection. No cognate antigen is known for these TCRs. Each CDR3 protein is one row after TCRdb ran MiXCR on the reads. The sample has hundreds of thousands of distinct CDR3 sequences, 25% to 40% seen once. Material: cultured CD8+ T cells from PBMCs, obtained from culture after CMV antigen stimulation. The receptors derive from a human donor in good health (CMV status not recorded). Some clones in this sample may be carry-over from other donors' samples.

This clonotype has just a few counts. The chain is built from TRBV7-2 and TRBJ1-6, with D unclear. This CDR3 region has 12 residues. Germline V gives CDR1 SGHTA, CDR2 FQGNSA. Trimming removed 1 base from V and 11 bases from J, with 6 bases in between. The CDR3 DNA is TGTGCCAGCAGCTTAGGTTGGGCACCCCTCCACTTT. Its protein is CASSLGWAPLHF.

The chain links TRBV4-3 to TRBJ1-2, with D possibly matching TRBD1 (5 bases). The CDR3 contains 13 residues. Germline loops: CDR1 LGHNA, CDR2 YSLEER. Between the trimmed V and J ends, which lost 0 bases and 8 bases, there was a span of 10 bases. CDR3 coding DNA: TGCGCCAGCAGCCAAGAGGGGGTGGCGGGCTACACCTTC. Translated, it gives CASSQEGVAGYTF.

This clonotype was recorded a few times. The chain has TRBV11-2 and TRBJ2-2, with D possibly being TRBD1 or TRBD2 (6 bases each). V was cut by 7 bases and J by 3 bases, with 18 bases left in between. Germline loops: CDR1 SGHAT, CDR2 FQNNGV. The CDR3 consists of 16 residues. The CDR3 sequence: CASTPRGAMDTGELFF. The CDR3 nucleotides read TGTGCCAGCACTCCGAGGGGGGCCATGGACACCGGGGAGCTGTTTTTT.

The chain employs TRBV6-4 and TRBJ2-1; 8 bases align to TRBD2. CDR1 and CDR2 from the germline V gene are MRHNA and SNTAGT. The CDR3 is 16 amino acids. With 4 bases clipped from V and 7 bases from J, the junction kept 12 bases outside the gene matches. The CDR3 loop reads CASSVRSGGPQNEQFF. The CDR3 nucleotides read TGTGCCAGCAGTGTGCGGAGCGGGGGCCCTCAAAATGAGCAGTTCTTC.

The CDR3 region has the DNA TGTGCCACCAGCAGACTCGGGACGGACTTACAAGAGACCCAGTACTTC. Translating it yields CATSRLGTDLQETQYF. The J gene is TRBJ2-5, the V gene TRBV15; D tentatively reads TRBD1 or TRBD2 (5 bases each). Trimming stripped 2 bases from V and 2 bases from J, with 15 bases between. Looked up from germline, CDR1 is LNHNV and CDR2 is YYDKDF (reference sequence). CDR3 length: 16 amino acids. Using reference TRBV15 and TRBJ2-5 for the parts outside the CDR3, the full variable domain is DAMVIQNPRYQVTQFGKPVTLSCSQTLNHNVMYWYQQKSSQAPKLLFHYYDKDFNNEADTPDNFQSRRPNTSFCFLDIRSPGLGDTAMYLCATSRLGTDLQETQYFGPGTRLLVL.

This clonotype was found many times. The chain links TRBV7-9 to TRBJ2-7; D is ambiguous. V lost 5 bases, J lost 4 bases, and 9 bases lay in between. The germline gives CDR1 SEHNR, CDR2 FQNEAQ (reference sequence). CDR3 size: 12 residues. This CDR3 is CASSPNSYEQYV. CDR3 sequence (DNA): TGTGCCAGCAGCCCTAATTCATACGAGCAGTACGTC.

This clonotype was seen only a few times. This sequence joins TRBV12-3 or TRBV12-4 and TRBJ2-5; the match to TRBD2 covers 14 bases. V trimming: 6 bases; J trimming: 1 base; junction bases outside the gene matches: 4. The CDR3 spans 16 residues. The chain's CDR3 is CASRRLAGGLQETQYF. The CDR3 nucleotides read TGTGCCAGCAGAAGACTAGCGGGGGGGCTCCAAGAGACCCAGTACTTC.

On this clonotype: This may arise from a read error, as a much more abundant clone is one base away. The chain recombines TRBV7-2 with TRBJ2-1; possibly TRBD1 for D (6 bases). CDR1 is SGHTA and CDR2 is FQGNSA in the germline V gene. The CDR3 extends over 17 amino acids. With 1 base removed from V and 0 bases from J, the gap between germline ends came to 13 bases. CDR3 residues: CASSLVSRGSSYNEQFF. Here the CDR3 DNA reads TGTGCCAGCAGCTTAGTGAGCAGGGGAAGCTCCTACAATGAGCAGTTCTTC.

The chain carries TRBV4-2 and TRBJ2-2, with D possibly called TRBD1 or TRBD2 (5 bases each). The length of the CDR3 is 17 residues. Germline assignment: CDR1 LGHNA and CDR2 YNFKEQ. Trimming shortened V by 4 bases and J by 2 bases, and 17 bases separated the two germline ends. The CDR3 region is CASSPWPPGANTGELFF. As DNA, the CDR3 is TGTGCCAGCAGCCCTTGGCCCCCCGGGGCCAACACCGGGGAGCTGTTTTTT.

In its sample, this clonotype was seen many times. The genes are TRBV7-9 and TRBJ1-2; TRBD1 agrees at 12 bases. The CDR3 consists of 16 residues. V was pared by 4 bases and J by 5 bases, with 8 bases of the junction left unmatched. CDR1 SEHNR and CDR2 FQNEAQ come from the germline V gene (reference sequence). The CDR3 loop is CASSYRDRGLNYGYTF. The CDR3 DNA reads TGTGCCAGCAGCTACCGGGACAGGGGGCTTAATTATGGCTACACCTTC.

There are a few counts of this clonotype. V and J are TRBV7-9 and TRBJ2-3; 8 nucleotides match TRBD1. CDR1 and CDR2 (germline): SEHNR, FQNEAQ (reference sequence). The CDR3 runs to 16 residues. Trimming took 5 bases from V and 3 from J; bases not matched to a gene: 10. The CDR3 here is CASSPPGQGFTDTQYF. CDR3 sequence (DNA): TGTGCCAGCAGCCCACCAGGACAGGGTTTTACAGATACGCAGTATTTT.